This T cell receptor beta chain was profiled in a study of T-cell memory formation after mild COVID-19. At the level of the study: Among the donors, TCR clusters were largely specific to each donor.

Study-wide points: Second-wave clones that peaked on day 37 lacked confirmed SARS-CoV-2 specificity. From day 15 to 85, contracting clones were balanced between CD4 and CD8, whereas later expanders leaned toward CD4+.

This clonotype has at least ten counts. Its antigen is not known. Using constant-segment primers, 5'RACE produced TCR alpha and TCR beta cDNA libraries carrying sample barcodes and UMIs. Each CDR3 protein gets one entry after TCRdb re-called the 5' RACE reads with MiXCR. The table shows around 47,000 distinct CDR3 sequences, with nearly 9.5% occurring only once. Trimming cost V 1 base and J 4 bases, with 12 bases left between them. The germline CDR1 and CDR2 sequences are SGHAT and FQNNGV. The CDR3 totals 15 residues. The rearrangement links TRBV11-2 to TRBJ2-3; D gene uncertain. Sample: PBMCs or a T cell subset sorted from them (not recorded which). The TCR was taken from an adult woman who had mild COVID-19 (a few samples of this study predate the infection). Cell type and time point are not known. The CDR3 reads CASSLVGLGPDTQYF. The CDR3 coding sequence is TGTGCCAGCAGCTTAGTCGGGCTAGGACCAGATACGCAGTATTTT.